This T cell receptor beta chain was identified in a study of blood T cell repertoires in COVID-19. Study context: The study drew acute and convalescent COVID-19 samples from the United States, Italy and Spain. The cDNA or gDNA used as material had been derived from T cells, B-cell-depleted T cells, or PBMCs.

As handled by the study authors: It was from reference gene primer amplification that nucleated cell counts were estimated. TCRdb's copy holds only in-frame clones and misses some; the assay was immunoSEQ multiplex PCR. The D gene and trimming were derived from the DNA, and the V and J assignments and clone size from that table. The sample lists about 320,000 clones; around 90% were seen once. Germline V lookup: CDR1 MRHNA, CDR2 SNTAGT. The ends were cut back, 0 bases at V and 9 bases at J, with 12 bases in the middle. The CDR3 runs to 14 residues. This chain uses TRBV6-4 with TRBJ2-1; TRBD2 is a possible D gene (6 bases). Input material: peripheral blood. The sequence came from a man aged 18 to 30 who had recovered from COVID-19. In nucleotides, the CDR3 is TGTGCCAGCAGTGACTCGGGACTCAGGAGTGAGCAGTTCTTC. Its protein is CASSDSGLRSEQFF.